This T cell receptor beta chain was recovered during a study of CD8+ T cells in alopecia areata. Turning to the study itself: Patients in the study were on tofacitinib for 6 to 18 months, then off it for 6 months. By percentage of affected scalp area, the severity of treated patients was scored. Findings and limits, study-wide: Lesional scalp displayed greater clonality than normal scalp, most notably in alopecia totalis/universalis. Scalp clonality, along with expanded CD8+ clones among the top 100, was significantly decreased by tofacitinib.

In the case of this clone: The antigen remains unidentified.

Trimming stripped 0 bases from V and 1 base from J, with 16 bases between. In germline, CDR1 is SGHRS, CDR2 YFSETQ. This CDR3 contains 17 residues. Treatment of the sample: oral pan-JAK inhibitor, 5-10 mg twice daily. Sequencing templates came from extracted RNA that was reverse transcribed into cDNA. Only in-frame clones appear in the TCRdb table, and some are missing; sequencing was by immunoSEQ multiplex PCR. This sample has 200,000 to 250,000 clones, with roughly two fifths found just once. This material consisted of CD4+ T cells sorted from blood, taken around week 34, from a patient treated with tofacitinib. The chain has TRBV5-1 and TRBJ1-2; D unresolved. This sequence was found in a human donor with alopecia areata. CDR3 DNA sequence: TGCGCCAGCAGCTTGGAGTCCAGATTAAATCTTAACTATGGCTACACCTTC. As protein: CASSLESRLNLNYGYTF. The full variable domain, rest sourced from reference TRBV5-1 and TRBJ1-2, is KAGVTQTPRYLIKTRGQQVTLSCSPISGHRSVSWYQQTPGQGLQFLFEYFSETQRNKGNFPGRFSGRQFSNSRSEMNVSTLELGDSALYLCASSLESRLNLNYGYTFGSGTRLTVV.